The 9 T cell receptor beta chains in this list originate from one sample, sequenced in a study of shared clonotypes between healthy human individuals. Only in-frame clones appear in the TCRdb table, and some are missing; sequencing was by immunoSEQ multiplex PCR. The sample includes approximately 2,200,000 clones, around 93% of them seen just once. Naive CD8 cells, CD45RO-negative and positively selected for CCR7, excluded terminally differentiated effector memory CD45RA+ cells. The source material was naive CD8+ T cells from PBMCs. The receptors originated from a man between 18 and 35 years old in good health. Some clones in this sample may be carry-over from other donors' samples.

The CDR3 loop reads CASSFGGDDPYEQYF. The CDR3 DNA reads as TGTGCCAGCAGCTTCGGGGGGGACGACCCCTACGAGCAGTACTTC. The rearrangement uses TRBV6-5 and TRBJ2-7; 8 positions match TRBD2. Germline trimming cut 6 bases from V and 2 bases from J; bases unmatched to any gene: 9. The CDR3 covers 15 residues. Per the germline V gene, CDR1 is MNHEY and CDR2 is SVGAGI.

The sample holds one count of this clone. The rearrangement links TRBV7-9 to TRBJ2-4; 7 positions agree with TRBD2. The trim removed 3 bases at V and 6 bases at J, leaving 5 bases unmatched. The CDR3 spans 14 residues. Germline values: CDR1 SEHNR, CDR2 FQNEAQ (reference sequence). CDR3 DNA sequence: TGTGCCAGCAGCTTTAAGGTAGCGGGAAACATTCAGTACTTC. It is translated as CASSFKVAGNIQYF.

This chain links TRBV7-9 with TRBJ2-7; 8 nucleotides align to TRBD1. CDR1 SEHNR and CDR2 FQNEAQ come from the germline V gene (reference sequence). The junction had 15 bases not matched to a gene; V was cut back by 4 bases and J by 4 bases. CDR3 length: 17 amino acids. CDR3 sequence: CASSSPPRGTGLYEQYF. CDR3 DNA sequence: TGTGCCAGCAGCTCTCCACCTCGCGGGACAGGCCTATACGAGCAGTACTTC.

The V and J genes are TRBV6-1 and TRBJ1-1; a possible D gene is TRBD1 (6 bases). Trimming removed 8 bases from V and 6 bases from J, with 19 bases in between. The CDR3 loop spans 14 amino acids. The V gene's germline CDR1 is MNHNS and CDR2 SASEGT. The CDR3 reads CASVIFAGAPEAFF. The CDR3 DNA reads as TGTGCCAGCGTCATCTTTGCAGGGGCCCCTGAAGCTTTCTTT.

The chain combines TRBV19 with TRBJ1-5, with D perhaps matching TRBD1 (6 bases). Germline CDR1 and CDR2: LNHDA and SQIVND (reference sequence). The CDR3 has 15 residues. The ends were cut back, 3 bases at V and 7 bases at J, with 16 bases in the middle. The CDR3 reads CASSMAQGSGQPQHF. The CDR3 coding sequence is TGTGCCAGTAGTATGGCCCAGGGGTCTGGGCAGCCCCAGCATTTT.

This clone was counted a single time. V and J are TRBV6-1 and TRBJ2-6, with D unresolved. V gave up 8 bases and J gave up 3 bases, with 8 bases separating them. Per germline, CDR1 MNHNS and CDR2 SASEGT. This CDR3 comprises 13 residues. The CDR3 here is CASHNLGANVLTF. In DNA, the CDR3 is TGTGCCAGCCACAACCTTGGGGCCAACGTCCTGACTTTC.

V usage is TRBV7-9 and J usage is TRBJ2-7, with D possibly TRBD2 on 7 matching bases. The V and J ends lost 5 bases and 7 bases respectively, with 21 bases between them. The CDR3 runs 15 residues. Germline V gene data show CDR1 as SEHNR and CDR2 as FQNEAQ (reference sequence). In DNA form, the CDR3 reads TGTGCCAGCAGCAACCGGGACAAAGGGGGGGCGGAGCAGTACTTC. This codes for CASSNRDKGGAEQYF.

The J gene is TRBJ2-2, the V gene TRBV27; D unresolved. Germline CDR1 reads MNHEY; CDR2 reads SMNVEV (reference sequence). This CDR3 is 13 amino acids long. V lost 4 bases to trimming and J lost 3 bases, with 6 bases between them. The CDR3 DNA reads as TGTGCCAGCAGTTCGACGCACACCGGGGAGCTGTTTTTT. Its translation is CASSSTHTGELFF.

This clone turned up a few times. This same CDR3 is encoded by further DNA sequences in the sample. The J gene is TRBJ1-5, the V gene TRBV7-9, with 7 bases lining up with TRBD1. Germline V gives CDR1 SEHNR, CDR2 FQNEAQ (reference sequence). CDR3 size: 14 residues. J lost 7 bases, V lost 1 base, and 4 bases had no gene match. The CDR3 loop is CASSLGQGVQPQHF. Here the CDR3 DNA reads TGTGCCAGCAGCTTAGGACAGGGAGTACAGCCCCAGCATTTT.